One sample yielded the 29 T cell receptor beta chains listed below, sequenced in a study of T cell changes during pregnancy in multiple sclerosis. Sequenced by immunoSEQ multiplex PCR; TCRdb stores in-frame clones only, minus some. The sample holds fewer than 75,000 clones; 75% to 95% are singletons and the top ten take roughly 2%. The sequenced sample was peripheral blood, obtained in the first trimester of pregnancy. These receptors came from a female donor with multiple sclerosis, enrolled in a pregnancy study.

The genes are TRBV2 and TRBJ2-1, with D tentatively TRBD2 (6 bases). V was cut by 3 bases and J by 5 bases, with 11 bases left in between. The germline V gene has CDR1 SNHLY and CDR2 FYNNEI. The CDR3 loop spans 14 amino acids. The CDR3: CASSDKRADNEQFF. DNA for the CDR3: TGTGCCAGCAGTGATAAGCGGGCAGACAATGAGCAGTTCTTC. Full variable domain (missing parts from reference TRBV2 and TRBJ2-1): EPEVTQTPSHQVTQMGQEVILRCVPISNHLYFYWYRQILGQKVEFLVSFYNNEISEKSEIFDDQFSVERPDGSNFTLKIRSTKLEDSAMYFCASSDKRADNEQFFGPGTRLTVL.

Here the CDR3 reads CASSPRLAGGEEQFF. The CDR3 coding sequence is TGTGCCAGCAGTCCGCGACTAGCGGGAGGGGAAGAGCAGTTCTTC. V gene TRBV27 combines with J gene TRBJ2-1, with 14 bases that match TRBD2. CDR3 size: 15 residues. V lost 5 bases and J lost 10; bases outside the gene matches: 7. Germline-derived CDR1 and CDR2 are MNHEY and SMNVEV (reference sequence).

This chain joins TRBV5-1 and TRBJ1-1, with 9 bases that match TRBD1. CDR3 size: 13 residues. V trimming: 4 bases; J trimming: 7 bases; junction bases outside the gene matches: 5. Germline V gives CDR1 SGHRS, CDR2 YFSETQ. The CDR3 DNA reads as TGCGCCAGCAGCCAGGGACAGGGTGGTGAAGCTTTCTTT. Protein sequence: CASSQGQGGEAFF.

The chain has TRBV27 and TRBJ1-5, with D unclear. V lost 0 bases and J 7 bases, leaving 10 bases between the germline ends. The CDR3 is made up of 14 amino acids. Germline CDR1 is MNHEY and CDR2 is SMNVEV (reference sequence). CDR3 sequence: CASSLSRGTQPQHF. CDR3 in DNA: TGTGCCAGCAGTTTATCTCGGGGAACGCAGCCCCAGCATTTT.

The CDR3 loop reads CASSPLPGNSYEQYF. CDR3 coding DNA: TGTGCCAGTAGCCCTCTACCCGGGAACTCCTACGAGCAGTACTTC. V usage is TRBV19 and J usage is TRBJ2-7, with D possibly TRBD2 on 5 matching bases. The length of the CDR3 is 15 residues. Trimming removed 6 bases at V and 0 bases at J, with 15 bases between. Germline V CDR1 and CDR2: LNHDA, SQIVND (reference sequence).

This clone was seen only a few times. The chain has TRBV5-1 and TRBJ1-1; D remains ambiguous. CDR3 length equals 16 residues. Trimming stripped 4 bases from V and 7 bases from J, with 23 bases between. Germline V gene data show CDR1 as SGHRS and CDR2 as YFSETQ. CDR3 region: CASSRADYSPRGEAFF. The CDR3 coding sequence is TGCGCCAGCAGCCGGGCCGACTATTCTCCTCGAGGTGAAGCTTTCTTT.

The chain couples TRBV6-4 to TRBJ2-3; D possibly corresponds to TRBD2 (5 bases). V was clipped by 5 bases and J by 6 bases, with 12 bases between them. Germline lookup yields CDR1 MRHNA and CDR2 SNTAGT. CDR3 length equals 13 residues. The CDR3 nucleotides read TGTGCCAGCAGTTACGGGTCGGGGGATACGCAGTATTTT. It codes for CASSYGSGDTQYF.

The rearrangement joins TRBV15 to TRBJ2-7; a possible D gene is TRBD1 (6 bases). The V gene lost 0 bases and the J gene lost 0 bases, with 24 bases spanning the gap. CDR3 size: 20 residues. Germline V CDR1 and CDR2: LNHNV, YYDKDF (reference sequence). The CDR3 region has the DNA TGTGCCACCAGCAGAGACCCCCCGGGAACATCAGGGGAACTCTCCTACGAGCAGTACTTC. It encodes CATSRDPPGTSGELSYEQYF.

The chain links TRBV11-3 to TRBJ2-1; 8 nucleotides align to TRBD2. The CDR3 covers 14 residues. The germline V gene encodes CDR1 SGHNT and CDR2 YENEEA. Trimming took 5 bases from V and 5 from J; bases not matched to a gene: 5. CDR3: CASSLRGLDNEQFF. In DNA form, the CDR3 reads TGTGCCAGCAGCCTTAGGGGACTAGACAATGAGCAGTTCTTC. Complete variable domain (other parts from reference TRBV11-3 and TRBJ2-1): EAGVVQSPRYKIIEKKQPVAFWCNPISGHNTLYWYLQNLGQGPELLIRYENEEAVDDSQLPKDRFSAERLKGVDSTLKIQPAELGDSAVYLCASSLRGLDNEQFFGPGTRLTVL.

In DNA form, the CDR3 reads TGTGCCAGCAGCGTCGGACAGGGATGGGAGCAGTACTTC. Translation: CASSVGQGWEQYF. The chain combines TRBV9 with TRBJ2-7; 8 bases align to TRBD1. CDR1 and CDR2 (germline): SGDLS, YYNGEE. This CDR3 spans 13 amino acids. V lost 2 bases and J lost 7; bases outside the gene matches: 5. The whole variable domain, filled in from reference TRBV9 and TRBJ2-7, reads DSGVTQTPKHLITATGQRVTLRCSPRSGDLSVYWYQQSLDQGLQFLIQYYNGEERAKGNILERFSAQQFPDLHSELNLSSLELGDSALYFCASSVGQGWEQYFGPGTRLTVT.

This clone appeared a single time. J is TRBJ2-1 and V is TRBV6-1, with D perhaps TRBD1 (5 bases). Germline CDR1 MNHNS, CDR2 SASEGT. The CDR3 runs 13 residues. V dropped 7 bases and J dropped 7 bases, with 14 bases sitting between them. The CDR3, as DNA: TGTGCCAGCAAAAGGCCAGGGAAGAATGAGCAGTTCTTC. Residues: CASKRPGKNEQFF.

The gene calls are TRBV28 and TRBJ1-1; perhaps TRBD1 as D (6 bases). The CDR3 is made up of 15 amino acids. In germline, CDR1 is MDHEN, CDR2 SYDVKM. V lost 2 bases to trimming and J lost 1 base, with 11 bases between them. The CDR3 loop is CASSLTGNQNTEAFF. The CDR3 region has the DNA TGTGCCAGCAGTTTAACAGGGAACCAGAACACTGAAGCTTTCTTT.

In this sample, this clone turned up once. The rearrangement joins TRBV13 to TRBJ1-2; D is unresolved. V lost 4 bases to trimming and J lost 0 bases, with 15 bases between them. Per germline, CDR1 PRHDT and CDR2 FYEKMQ (reference sequence). CDR3 size: 16 residues. The CDR3 DNA is TGTGCCAGCAGCTCAGGTCCGAGGATTACTAACTATGGCTACACCTTC. It codes for CASSSGPRITNYGYTF.

V is TRBV30 and J is TRBJ2-2, with a possible D match to TRBD2 (5 bases). From germline, CDR1 is GTSNPN and CDR2 SVGIG (reference sequence). The V and J ends lost 0 bases and 2 bases respectively, with 7 bases between them. The CDR3 totals 14 residues. DNA of the CDR3: TGTGCCTGGAGTGTGGACTTTAACACCGGGGAGCTGTTTTTT. Residues: CAWSVDFNTGELFF.

The rearrangement joins TRBV28 to TRBJ2-3; D is uncertain. This CDR3 region has 18 residues. Germline values: CDR1 MDHEN, CDR2 SYDVKM. Trimming removed 5 bases from V and 0 bases from J, with 21 bases in between. CDR3 coding DNA: TGTGCCAGCAGTCCCCCTGGCAGGCTGATATCTAGCACAGATACGCAGTATTTT. Encoded protein: CASSPPGRLISSTDTQYF.

The chain links TRBV5-1 to TRBJ2-1; TRBD1 agrees at 8 bases. This CDR3 contains 15 residues. V was clipped by 2 bases and J by 6 bases; unmatched bases: 7. Germline lookup yields CDR1 SGHRS and CDR2 YFSETQ. In DNA form, the CDR3 reads TGCGCCAGCAGCTTTCGAGGACAGGGTGGCAATGAGCAGTTCTTC. Translated: CASSFRGQGGNEQFF.

This clone was observed a single time. The chain recombines TRBV29-1 with TRBJ1-1, with 8 bases identical to TRBD1. The CDR3 runs 14 residues. The V segment lost 6 bases and the J segment 4 bases; nucleotides outside the gene matches: 10. The germline gives CDR1 SQVTM, CDR2 ANQGSEA. CDR3 loop: CSVPAPTGGTEAFF. The CDR3 coding sequence is TGCAGCGTGCCCGCACCCACAGGGGGCACTGAAGCTTTCTTT.

This chain uses TRBV7-2 with TRBJ2-1; D is perhaps TRBD1 (5 bases). The V end was cut by 1 base, the J end by 7 bases, with 14 bases between. Germline-derived CDR1 and CDR2 are SGHTA and FQGNSA. This CDR3 spans 15 amino acids. The CDR3 spells CASSLDRQSNNEQFF. The CDR3 DNA reads as TGTGCCAGCAGCTTAGACAGGCAATCAAATAATGAGCAGTTCTTC.

V and J are TRBV29-1 and TRBJ1-1; D gene unclear. Per germline, CDR1 SQVTM and CDR2 ANQGSEA. V was pared by 4 bases and J by 0 bases, with 3 bases between. The CDR3 length is 11 residues. Here the CDR3 reads CSVAVNTEAFF. In DNA, the CDR3 is TGCAGCGTTGCGGTGAACACTGAAGCTTTCTTT.

This chain joins TRBV27 and TRBJ2-1, with a possible D match to TRBD1 (6 bases). Germline CDR1 MNHEY, CDR2 SMNVEV (reference sequence). The CDR3 has 18 residues. V shed 5 bases and J shed 4 bases, with 24 bases lying between them. The CDR3 bases are TGTGCCAGCAGTCCCAAGACCACGACAGGAGGATTATACAATGAGCAGTTCTTC. Translation: CASSPKTTTGGLYNEQFF.

This clone was counted a few times. J is TRBJ2-7 and V is TRBV7-6; TRBD1 matches 10 bases. The V and J ends lost 5 bases and 5 bases, in that order; junction bases with no gene match: 6. In germline, CDR1 is SGHVS, CDR2 FNYEAQ. The CDR3 covers 14 residues. For the CDR3, the DNA is TGTGCCAGCAGCCCCGGGACAGGGGACCACGAGCAGTACTTC. Translation: CASSPGTGDHEQYF.

The chain is built from TRBV5-1 and TRBJ2-7; no reliable D call. CDR1 SGHRS and CDR2 YFSETQ come from the germline V gene. The CDR3 has 14 residues. Trimming stripped 1 base from V and 6 bases from J, with 14 bases between. The CDR3 loop is CASSLSRFLGEQYF. In DNA, the CDR3 is TGCGCCAGCAGCTTGAGCCGGTTCCTAGGCGAGCAGTACTTC.

This sequence joins TRBV2 and TRBJ2-3; TRBD2 aligns across 8 bases. CDR1 and CDR2 from the germline V gene are SNHLY and FYNNEI. The CDR3 sequence is 16 residues long. Trimming at V came to 5 bases and at J to 0 bases, leaving 7 bases not matched to a gene. This CDR3 reads CASSLTSGPSTDTQYF. The CDR3 nucleotides are TGTGCCAGCAGTCTTACTAGCGGCCCGAGCACAGATACGCAGTATTTT.

CDR3 sequence: CASSYSARDYGYTF. CDR3 DNA sequence: TGTGCCAGCAGTTACTCGGCCAGGGACTATGGCTACACCTTC. This sequence joins TRBV6-5 and TRBJ1-2, with a possible D match to TRBD1 (5 bases). CDR3 length: 14 residues. Trimming took off 0 bases at V and 3 bases at J, with 8 bases between the two ends. Germline values: CDR1 MNHEY, CDR2 SVGAGI.

V and J are TRBV7-9 and TRBJ2-5; TRBD2 aligns across 13 bases. The ends lost 5 bases at V and 5 bases at J; junction bases unmatched: 17. CDR1 is SEHNR, CDR2 FQNEAQ, per germline (reference sequence). This CDR3 is 19 amino acids long. CDR3 DNA: TGTGCCAGCAGCATTGGGACTAGCGGGAACCCTGGGAGGAGGGAGACCCAGTACTTC. This encodes CASSIGTSGNPGRRETQYF.

The chain combines TRBV5-1 with TRBJ1-5; 7 nucleotides align to TRBD1. V lost 0 bases, J lost 2 bases, and 8 bases stayed unmatched. The CDR3 has 17 residues. Per germline, CDR1 SGHRS and CDR2 YFSETQ. The CDR3: CASSLGSEGAGNQPQHF. CDR3 coding DNA: TGCGCCAGCAGCTTGGGGAGCGAGGGGGCAGGCAATCAGCCCCAGCATTTT.

CDR3 sequence (DNA): TGTGCCAGCAGCAACCGGGACAGGGCGAACTATGGCTACACCTTC. Residues: CASSNRDRANYGYTF. The chain is built from TRBV5-4 and TRBJ1-2; 9 bases are a match to TRBD1. The CDR3 runs to 15 residues. Germline CDR1 is SGHNT and CDR2 is YYREEE (reference sequence). The ends lost 4 bases at V and 2 bases at J; junction bases unmatched: 6.

This clone was detected only once. This chain uses TRBV2 with TRBJ2-3; D is unresolved. The CDR3 contains 10 residues. Germline V gives CDR1 SNHLY, CDR2 FYNNEI. Trimming cost V 10 bases and J 2 bases, with 4 bases left between them. The CDR3 region has the DNA TGTGCCATTAACACAGATACGCAGTATTTT. Translating it yields CAINTDTQYF.

The chain carries TRBV28 and TRBJ1-2, with TRBD1 matching over 9 bases. The length of the CDR3 is 14 residues. The V segment lost 6 bases and the J segment 2 bases; nucleotides outside the gene matches: 4. Germline-derived CDR1 and CDR2 are MDHEN and SYDVKM. CDR3 in DNA: TGTGCCAGCAGATTAACAGGGGGCAACTATGGCTACACCTTC. Amino acid sequence: CASRLTGGNYGYTF.